The 15 T cell receptor beta chains in this list originate from one sample, sequenced in a study of blood T cells in healthy people across ages (dated by TCRdb to the mid-2010s). Receptors were amplified or captured by 5' RACE. The instrument given in TCRdb is Illumina HiSeq 2500. A second PCR of roughly 6 to 12 cycles was performed with a sample-barcoded 5' primer and a J-beta primer mix. TCRdb reran the public reads through fastp at Q25 and MiXCR, keeping productive beta chains. Rows with one shared CDR3 protein collapse into an entry with the most common genes and DNA. The table for this sample lists over 550,000 distinct CDR3 sequences; approximately 30% of them were counted only once. 15% to 19% of the sample comes from the top ten. Sequencing used blood. The receptors shown here come from a woman of 80 years or more in good health.

There are many counts of this clonotype. V and J are TRBV29-1 and TRBJ1-2, with TRBD1 as a possible D gene (5 bases). V was clipped by 7 bases and J by 8 bases, with 14 bases between them. The germline V gene has CDR1 SQVTM and CDR2 ANQGSEA. The CDR3 totals 11 residues. The CDR3 coding sequence is TGCAGCGACCGGGACTCAAGAGGCTACACCTTC. Protein product: CSDRDSRGYTF.

This clonotype was seen a few times. J is TRBJ1-6 and V is TRBV5-5; D gene uncertain. Trimming removed 2 bases at V and 4 bases at J, with 19 bases between. Germline CDR1 is SGHKS and CDR2 is YYEKEE (reference sequence). The CDR3 loop spans 18 amino acids. The CDR3 DNA sequence: TGTGCCAGCAGCTTCCGTCCTGACGCATCGAAGTATAATTCACCCCTCCACTTT. Translated, it gives CASSFRPDASKYNSPLHF.

This clonotype was seen just once. It may be a read error: a sequence one base away is much more abundant. The chain joins TRBV6-1 to TRBJ1-2; unclear D gene. The CDR3 contains 16 residues. V was cut by 1 base and J by 1 base, with 13 bases left in between. Germline lookup yields CDR1 MNHNS and CDR2 SASEGT. The CDR3 DNA reads TGTGCCAGCAGTGAAGTACCCAGTGCTATTAACTATGGCTACACCTTC. Its protein is CASSEVPSAINYGYTF.

In regard to this clonotype: A much larger clone differs from this one at a single base, so this may be a read error. The V gene is TRBV10-3, the J gene TRBJ1-2; 9 bases line up with TRBD1. This CDR3 is built from 14 residues. In germline, CDR1 is ENHRY, CDR2 SYGVKD. CDR3 amino acids: CAISDLTGGYDYTF. The CDR3 nucleotides are TGTGCCATCAGTGACCTTACAGGGGGCTATGACTACACCTTC.

This clonotype was seen a handful of times. This sequence may be a read error, since a much larger clone differs from it by one base. In DNA, the CDR3 is TGCAGTGCCGCGTGGGGCGGGTTGGGGAATGAGCAGTACTTC. This translates into CSAAWGGLGNEQYF. V and J are TRBV20-1 and TRBJ2-5; TRBD1 or TRBD2 may be the D gene (5 bases each). CDR3 size: 14 residues. V dropped 6 bases and J dropped 11 bases, with 25 bases sitting between them. CDR1 is DFQATT and CDR2 is SNEGSKA in the germline V gene (reference sequence).

This sequence joins TRBV6-6 and TRBJ1-4, with D possibly being TRBD1 (6 bases). Trimming cost V 5 bases and J 10 bases, with 23 bases left between them. This CDR3 region has 16 residues. In germline, CDR1 is MNHNY, CDR2 SVGAGI (reference sequence). CDR3 sequence reads: CASSRPTGGHSGKLFF. The CDR3 DNA reads as TGTGCCAGCAGTAGGCCCACGGGGGGGCATTCGGGAAAACTGTTTTTT.

The chain combines TRBV5-1 with TRBJ1-5, with unresolved D. This CDR3 has 14 amino acids. The germline V and J ends were trimmed by 0 bases and 7 bases, with 11 bases remaining between them. From germline, CDR1 is SGHRS and CDR2 YFSETQ. The CDR3 loop reads CASSLVVGGQPQHF. The CDR3 coding sequence is TGCGCCAGCAGCTTGGTAGTGGGCGGGCAGCCCCAGCATTTT. Together with reference TRBV5-1 and TRBJ1-5, the CDR3 gives the full variable domain: KAGVTQTPRYLIKTRGQQVTLSCSPISGHRSVSWYQQTPGQGLQFLFEYFSETQRNKGNFPGRFSGRQFSNSRSEMNVSTLELGDSALYLCASSLVVGGQPQHFGDGTRLSIL.

In its sample, this clonotype was seen many times. The V call is TRBV7-8, the J call TRBJ1-2, with TRBD1 matching 7 bases. V gave up 0 bases and J gave up 8 bases; unmatched junction bases: 3. The germline V gene has CDR1 SGHVS and CDR2 FQNEAQ. The CDR3 covers 13 residues. Here the CDR3 reads CASSLAGGWGYTF. CDR3 bases: TGTGCCAGCAGCTTAGCAGGGGGCTGGGGCTACACCTTC. Full variable domain (outside the CDR3, taken from reference TRBV7-8 and TRBJ1-2): GAGVSQSPRYKVAKRGQDVALRCDPISGHVSLFWYQQALGQGPEFLTYFQNEAQLDKSGLPSDRFFAERPEGSVSTLKIQRTQQEDSAVYLCASSLAGGWGYTFGSGTRLTVV.

The sample holds many counts of this clonotype. V gene TRBV12-3 or TRBV12-4 combines with J gene TRBJ1-4, with 8 bases fitting TRBD1. The CDR3 sequence is 14 residues long. V lost 5 bases to trimming and J lost 6 bases; unmatched junction nucleotides: 5. The CDR3 DNA is TGTGCCAGCAGTATCTCGGACAGGGATGAAAAACTGTTTTTT. Translated: CASSISDRDEKLFF.

Notes on this clonotype: With a much larger clone just one base away, this may be a read error. The rearrangement uses TRBV20-1 and TRBJ2-3; D is perhaps TRBD2 (6 bases). CDR3 size: 13 residues. V was shortened by 7 bases and J by 0 bases, with 11 bases between the two germline ends. The germline V gene encodes CDR1 DFQATT and CDR2 SNEGSKA (reference sequence). The CDR3 bases are TGCAGTGAGATGCGGGACAGCACAGATACGCAGTATTTT. This sequence encodes CSEMRDSTDTQYF.

This clonotype was seen only a few times. The chain uses TRBV6-5 and TRBJ1-1, with TRBD1 matching 7 bases. The J segment lost 6 bases and the V segment lost 7 bases, leaving 11 bases of the junction unmatched. The CDR3 has 14 amino acids. Looked up from germline, CDR1 is MNHEY and CDR2 is SVGAGI. The CDR3 loop reads CASTPWDSVSEAFF. The DNA for the CDR3 is TGTGCCAGCACCCCTTGGGACAGCGTCTCTGAAGCTTTCTTT.

About this clonotype: The CDR3 carries no conserved terminal phenylalanine or tryptophan, so it likely arises from a read error. This rearrangement joins TRBV4-3 to TRBJ2-1; possibly TRBD2 for D (6 bases). CDR3 size: 15 residues. V gave up 0 bases and J gave up 7 bases, with 13 bases separating them. The germline gives CDR1 LGHNA, CDR2 YSLEER. Here the CDR3 DNA reads TGCGCCAGCAGCCAAGAGGGACGAGCGGGTAATGAGCAGTTCGTC. Translating it yields CASSQEGRAGNEQFV.

The chain is built from TRBV25-1 and TRBJ1-1, with TRBD1 matching over 7 bases. Germline CDR1 and CDR2: MGHDK and SYGVNS. This CDR3 is built from 13 residues. The J segment lost 1 base and the V segment lost 10 bases, leaving 6 bases of the junction unmatched. Here the CDR3 reads CATQGVGNTEAFF. CDR3 in DNA: TGTGCCACCCAGGGGGTGGGGAACACTGAAGCTTTCTTT.

This clonotype came up many times. The CDR3: CASTTSYTEAFF. The CDR3 bases are TGTGCCAGCACCACTTCTTACACTGAAGCTTTCTTT. The chain joins TRBV11-1 to TRBJ1-1, with D hard to call. V was pared by 7 bases and J by 3 bases, with 9 bases between. The CDR3 is 12 residues long. Germline V gene sequence: CDR1 SGHAT, CDR2 FQDESV (reference sequence).

J is TRBJ2-5 and V is TRBV20-1, with D possibly matching TRBD2 (5 bases). The DNA end favors TRBJ2-7, so the J call may be wrong. This CDR3 has 15 residues. The germline CDR1 and CDR2 sequences are DFQATT and SNEGSKA (reference sequence). Written as DNA, the CDR3 is TGCAGTGCTAGCCCCATCGGACTCAGGCCTCTCGAGCAGTACTTC. It codes for CSASPIGLRPLEQYF.